These T cell receptor beta chains were read from a single sample in a study of blood T cells in healthy people across ages. TCRdb re-called the 5' RACE reads with MiXCR, one entry per CDR3 protein. The sample holds 900,000 to 950,000 distinct CDR3 sequences; roughly 28% are singletons and the top ten take approximately 10%. A further study also used this sample, focusing on T cells of mothers and their children.

Sequencing was performed on blood. These receptor sequences come from a woman in her forties in good health. The CDR3 runs from the conserved cysteine through the conserved F or W. A D gene is named only where the DNA matches it firmly. Clone sizes are given selectively: once, few, many, or a class where the clone is expanded.

J | V | size | D | DNA | CDR3
TRBJ1-1 | TRBV25-1 | NA | NA | TGTGCCAGCAGTGACACCGGCCGGTACACTGAAGCTTTCTTT | CASSDTGRYTEAFF
TRBJ1-2 | TRBV28 | NA | NA | TGTGCCAGCAGCCCCGGGCTTACTCCCTATGGCTACACCTTC | CASSPGLTPYGYTF
TRBJ2-3 | TRBV3-1 | few | NA | TGTGCCAGCAGCCAAGACGCAGGGTGGGATACGCAGTATTTT | CASSQDAGWDTQYF
TRBJ2-6 | TRBV7-2 | many | NA | TGTGCCAGCAGCTTCGTTTCTGGGGCCAACGTCCTGACTTTC | CASSFVSGANVLTF
TRBJ2-1 | TRBV5-1 | many | TRBD1 | TGCGCCAGCAGTCCCACGGACAGGAACTACAATGAGCAGTTCTTC | CASSPTDRNYNEQFF
TRBJ2-7 | TRBV7-9 | many | NA | TGTGCCAGCAGCTTCTCCCAGGGGAGAGACTCCTACGAGCAGTACTTC | CASSFSQGRDSYEQYF
TRBJ1-5 | TRBV12-3/TRBV12-4 | many | TRBD1 | TGTGCCAGCAGTGGACAGGGCAATCAGCCCCAGCATTTT | CASSGQGNQPQHF
TRBJ2-7 | TRBV5-1 | many | NA | TGCGCCAGCAGCCCTTTTGAGGGGGGGCCCCTCTACGAGCAGTACTTC | CASSPFEGGPLYEQYF
TRBJ1-1 | TRBV20-1 | NA | NA | TGCAGTGCTCCGCAAAGGAGATTAATGAAGAACACTGAAGCTTTCTTT | CSAPQRRLMKNTEAFF
TRBJ2-3 | TRBV6-5 | many | TRBD1 | TGTGCCAGCAGACGGACAGGGAGAATAGATACGCAGTATTTT | CASRRTGRIDTQYF
TRBJ2-3 | TRBV3-1 | few | NA | TGTGCCAGCAGCTCCAGTCCTAGGAGCACAGATACGCAGTATTTT | CASSSSPRSTDTQYF
TRBJ2-7 | TRBV27 | many | NA | TGTGCCAGCAGTGTACAGGGAAGAGGGAGCGAGCAGTACTTC | CASSVQGRGSEQYF
TRBJ2-5 | TRBV11-2 | NA | NA | TGTGCCAGCAGCCCCAGGACCGCTGCCGAGACCCAGTACTTC | CASSPRTAAETQYF
TRBJ1-1 | TRBV4-2 | NA | TRBD1 | TGTGCCAGCAGCCAAGATAGGGCAGGGGGCTTGAACACTGAAGCTTTCTTT | CASSQDRAGGLNTEAFF
TRBJ2-5 | TRBV5-1 | many | NA | TGTGCCAGCAGTTTTGAGGGGGAGACCCAGTACTTC | CASSFEGETQYF
TRBJ1-4 | TRBV6-2/TRBV6-3 | NA | NA | TGTGCCAGCCGGGCCCCAGGGGTTGAAAAACTGTTTTTT | CASRAPGVEKLFF
TRBJ2-1 | TRBV7-3 | NA | TRBD1 | TGTGCCAGCAGCTTAACCGGGACAGGGATCTACAATGAGCAGTTCTTC | CASSLTGTGIYNEQFF
TRBJ2-3 | TRBV6-1 | few | TRBD1 | TGTGCCAGCCTGACAGGGGGCGCAGCAGATACGCAGTATTTT | CASLTGGAADTQYF
TRBJ1-2 | TRBV10-3 | many | NA | TGTGCCATCAGTGAGTCAGGGCGACAGGCCTATGGCTACACCTTC | CAISESGRQAYGYTF
TRBJ1-1 | TRBV5-1 | NA | NA | TGCGCCAGCAGTCGTGAGGGACTCCCGAACACTGAAGCTTTCTTT | CASSREGLPNTEAFF
TRBJ1-1 | TRBV5-1 | NA | TRBD1 | TGCGCCAGCAGCTTGGATCAGGGGGCCCGTGAAGCTTTCTTT | CASSLDQGAREAFF
TRBJ2-2 | TRBV6-1 | many | TRBD2 | TGTGCCAGCAAACAGACTAGCGGGGATCTCGGTGGCGGGGAGCTGTTTTTT | CASKQTSGDLGGGELFF
TRBJ1-1 | TRBV3-1 | few | TRBD1 | TGTGCCAGCAGCCCCCCGGCCGACAGGGCTGAAGCTTTCTTT | CASSPPADRAEAFF
TRBJ1-2 | TRBV12-3/TRBV12-4 | many | TRBD1 | TGTGCCAGCAGTCCACCGGGACAGGGAGCCTATGGCTACACCTTC | CASSPPGQGAYGYTF
TRBJ2-3 | TRBV4-1 | NA | TRBD2 | TGCGCCAGCAGCCAAGCAAGCGGGGGATACACAGATACGCAGTATTTT | CASSQASGGYTDTQYF
TRBJ2-1 | TRBV24-1 | NA | TRBD1 | TGTGCCACCAGGGGGACAGGGGTTACGAATGAGCAGTTCTTC | CATRGTGVTNEQFF
TRBJ1-5 | TRBV4-1 | few | NA | TGCGCCAGCAGCCGAACCGACCGGGATCAGCCCCAGCATTTT | CASSRTDRDQPQHF
TRBJ2-7 | TRBV4-2 | NA | TRBD2 | TGTGCCAGCGGCCAAGCGACTAGCGGGGGGTGGGACGAGCAGTACTTC | CASGQATSGGWDEQYF
TRBJ2-5 | TRBV4-3 | many | NA | TGCGCCAGCAGCCAAGGATCTACTACAGGGCAAGAGACCCAGTACTTC | CASSQGSTTGQETQYF
TRBJ1-1 | TRBV11-1 | few | NA | TGTGCCAGCAGTCAGACCCCCCTCACTGAAGCTTTCTTT | CASSQTPLTEAFF
TRBJ2-3 | TRBV6-4 | NA | NA | TGTGCCAGCAGTGACTCTGGGCTAGTTGGGGCAGATACGCAGTATTTT | CASSDSGLVGADTQYF
TRBJ2-7 | TRBV4-3 | NA | NA | TGCGCCAGCAGCCAAGATGGCGGGCAGGGTTACGAGCAGTACTTC | CASSQDGGQGYEQYF
TRBJ1-1 | TRBV7-2 | few | NA | TGTGCCAGCAGCCTATACAGGGATTACACTGAAGCTTTCTTT | CASSLYRDYTEAFF
TRBJ2-4 | TRBV6-1 | many | NA | TGTGCCACCAACGTTGAGCCCGGGGGGCCCCACATTCAGTACTTC | CATNVEPGGPHIQYF
TRBJ2-7 | TRBV27 | NA | NA | TGTGCCAGCAGTTTCTTCGGAGGGGGAGTATACGAGCAGTACTTC | CASSFFGGGVYEQYF
TRBJ1-2 | TRBV29-1 | NA | TRBD1 | TGCAGCGTAACTACAGGGGAAGCTAACTATGGCTACACCTTC | CSVTTGEANYGYTF